Shown below are 8 T cell receptor beta chains from a single sample sequenced in a study of blood T cell repertoires in COVID-19. Generated by immunoSEQ multiplex PCR, the TCRdb table keeps only in-frame clones and is missing some. This sample carries about 100,000 clones, approximately 80% of them seen once, and the ten largest clones take over 10%. The sample was peripheral blood. Source of these receptors: a man aged 50 to 59 with active or convalescent COVID-19.

This clone has only a few counts. V gene TRBV11-1 combines with J gene TRBJ2-7; 7 nucleotides agree with TRBD1. The CDR3 has 16 residues. The germline CDR1 and CDR2 sequences are SGHAT and FQDESV (reference sequence). V dropped 5 bases and J dropped 0; count of bases not matched to a gene: 10. The CDR3 is CASSLTGTESSYEQYF. DNA of the CDR3: TGTGCCAGCAGCCTCACCGGGACAGAGAGCTCCTACGAGCAGTACTTC.

The chain carries TRBV7-3 and TRBJ2-1; possibly TRBD1 for D (5 bases). The V end lost 5 bases, the J end lost 10 bases, and 18 bases lay between the germline ends. The CDR3 totals 14 residues. From germline, CDR1 is SGHTA and CDR2 FQGTGA. The CDR3 bases are TGTGCCAGCAGCCAAGCGAATTGGGCAGGGGAGCAGTTCTTC. This sequence encodes CASSQANWAGEQFF.

The chain joins TRBV13 to TRBJ1-2; perhaps TRBD1 as D (5 bases). V shed 0 bases and J shed 7 bases, with 9 bases lying between them. Germline V gene sequence: CDR1 PRHDT, CDR2 FYEKMQ (reference sequence). The CDR3 has 13 amino acids. Here the CDR3 DNA reads TGTGCCAGCAGCTTAGGCCAGGGCTCTGGCTACACCTTC. Translating gives CASSLGQGSGYTF. Variable domain in full (rest from reference TRBV13 and TRBJ1-2): AAGVIQSPRHLIKEKRETATLKCYPIPRHDTVYWYQQGPGQDPQFLISFYEKMQSDKGSIPDRFSAQQFSDYHSELNMSSLELGDSALYFCASSLGQGSGYTFGSGTRLTVV.

The chain combines TRBV5-1 with TRBJ2-1, with 11 bases lining up with TRBD2. Germline V CDR1 and CDR2: SGHRS, YFSETQ. Germline trimming cut 4 bases from V and 3 bases from J; bases unmatched to any gene: 9. The CDR3 contains 17 residues. The CDR3: CASSGAISGRGYNEQFF. The CDR3 DNA reads TGCGCCAGCAGCGGGGCGATTAGCGGGAGGGGCTACAATGAGCAGTTCTTC. Supplemented by reference TRBV5-1 and TRBJ2-1, the full variable domain reads KAGVTQTPRYLIKTRGQQVTLSCSPISGHRSVSWYQQTPGQGLQFLFEYFSETQRNKGNFPGRFSGRQFSNSRSEMNVSTLELGDSALYLCASSGAISGRGYNEQFFGPGTRLTVL.

The V and J genes are TRBV6-5 and TRBJ1-2; D not certain. The CDR3 contains 13 residues. Germline V gene data show CDR1 as MNHEY and CDR2 as SVGAGI. With 4 bases removed from V and 8 bases from J, the gap between germline ends came to 14 bases. CDR3: CASSSLDREGYTF. The DNA for the CDR3 is TGTGCCAGCAGTTCCCTAGACCGGGAGGGCTACACCTTC.

This clone was seen only once. The gene calls are TRBV30 and TRBJ2-2; D remains unclear. The germline V gene encodes CDR1 GTSNPN and CDR2 SVGIG (reference sequence). There are 13 residues in the CDR3. V lost 0 bases to trimming and J lost 7 bases, with 9 bases between them. The CDR3 sequence is CAWSVRVNGELFF. The CDR3 nucleotides are TGTGCCTGGAGTGTACGGGTAAACGGGGAGCTGTTTTTT.

The rearrangement links TRBV6-5 to TRBJ2-7; 10 nucleotides line up with TRBD2. The CDR3 covers 16 residues. The ends lost 2 bases at V and 1 base at J; junction bases unmatched: 5. Germline loops: CDR1 MNHEY, CDR2 SVGAGI. The CDR3 spells CASSYDSGRLSYEQYF. CDR3 sequence (DNA): TGTGCCAGCAGTTACGATAGCGGGAGGTTATCCTACGAGCAGTACTTC.

The rearrangement links TRBV7-2 to TRBJ2-3; 7 positions agree with TRBD2. Trimming took 6 bases from V and 5 from J; bases not matched to a gene: 11. Per germline, CDR1 SGHTA and CDR2 FQGNSA. This CDR3 is built from 15 residues. This CDR3 is CASSLQAGRIDTQYF. For the CDR3, the DNA is TGTGCCAGCAGTTTACAAGCGGGACGAATAGATACGCAGTATTTT.